The T cell receptor (beta chain) under discussion was sequenced for a study of Graves' ophthalmopathy and Graves' hyperthyroidism. Trimming took off 1 base at V and 4 bases at J, with 14 bases between the two ends. The CDR3 is 16 amino acids. Germline values: CDR1 DFQATT, CDR2 SNEGSKA (reference sequence). RNA transcripts were the source from which TCR beta CDR3 regions were amplified. First-round RT-PCR used HTBI primers; second-round multiplex PCR followed. TCRdb called the multiplex PCR reads again in MiXCR, with one record for every CDR3 protein. The sample records almost 750,000 distinct CDR3 sequences, around 40% being singletons.

Sequencing was performed on peripheral blood. This clonotype was obtained from an adult man with Graves' ophthalmopathy. V usage is TRBV20-1 and J usage is TRBJ1-6; TRBD1 is a possible D gene (5 bases). CDR3 DNA sequence: TGCAGTGCTAGAGTCAAGGGACCGGGGTATAATTCACCCCTCCACTTT. Residues: CSARVKGPGYNSPLHF.